One and the same sample provided the 27 T cell receptor beta chains below, sequenced in a study of OX40 agonist ivuxolimab in advanced cancers. Sequencing was performed with immunoSEQ multiplex PCR; in TCRdb, only in-frame clones are kept and a portion is missing. The sample holds around 60,000 clones, about nine tenths seen once. This specimen consisted of CD4+ or CD8+ T cells sorted from blood, obtained in a trial of the OX40 agonist ivuxolimab. The source of these receptors is an adult with an advanced solid tumor such as melanoma, head and neck, liver or kidney cancer.

This chain connects TRBV9 to TRBJ2-1; D is uncertain. Trimming pared 0 bases from V and 2 bases from J, leaving 9 bases between. The V gene's germline CDR1 is SGDLS and CDR2 YYNGEE. This CDR3 is built from 15 residues. The CDR3 protein is CASSVDDGPYNEQFF. CDR3 bases: TGTGCCAGCAGCGTAGATGACGGACCCTACAATGAGCAGTTCTTC.

V gene TRBV5-1 combines with J gene TRBJ2-7; D might be TRBD1 or TRBD2, each matching 5 bases. The CDR3 runs 14 residues. Germline values: CDR1 SGHRS, CDR2 YFSETQ. Trimming removed 2 bases from V and 2 bases from J, with 11 bases in between. DNA for the CDR3: TGCGCCAGCAGCTTATCCGGGACCACCTACGAGCAGTACTTC. The encoded protein is CASSLSGTTYEQYF.

The V and J genes are TRBV27 and TRBJ1-2; D is perhaps TRBD1 (5 bases). CDR1 and CDR2 (germline): MNHEY, SMNVEV (reference sequence). This CDR3 contains 17 residues. V shed 5 bases and J shed 1 base, with 20 bases lying between them. In nucleotides, the CDR3 is TGTGCCAGCAGTCGCTCCTGGGGCCTGGGATTTAACTATGGCTACACCTTC. Its translation: CASSRSWGLGFNYGYTF.

This clone was counted only a few times. The chain couples TRBV7-9 to TRBJ1-2; D is unclear. Germline CDR1 is SEHNR and CDR2 is FQNEAQ (reference sequence). This CDR3 has 12 amino acids. V was pared by 3 bases and J by 3 bases, with 5 bases between. CDR3 in amino acids: CASSFDDYGYTF. The CDR3 DNA sequence: TGTGCCAGCAGCTTTGACGACTATGGCTACACCTTC.

The chain is built from TRBV10-3 and TRBJ1-4; TRBD1 is a possible D gene (5 bases). The CDR3 length is 16 residues. Trimming left V 1 base short and J 0 bases short, with 9 bases between. Germline V gene data show CDR1 as ENHRY and CDR2 as SYGVKD. This CDR3 reads CAISEYPGPTNEKLFF. The CDR3 bases are TGTGCCATCAGTGAGTACCCGGGACCAACTAATGAAAAACTGTTTTTT.

This chain joins TRBV6-1 and TRBJ2-5, with a possible D match to TRBD2 (6 bases). V was shortened by 1 base and J by 7 bases, with 13 bases between the two germline ends. Germline-derived CDR1 and CDR2 are MNHNS and SASEGT. CDR3 length: 14 residues. The CDR3 nucleotides are TGTGCCAGCAGTGAAGGAACTAGCAGAGGGACCCAGTACTTC. This encodes CASSEGTSRGTQYF.

This chain uses TRBV6-5 with TRBJ2-4; the D is unclear. The CDR3 totals 12 residues. V lost 4 bases and J 5 bases, leaving 6 bases between the germline ends. CDR1 and CDR2 (germline): MNHEY, SVGAGI. The chain's CDR3 is CASSSLQNIQYF. The DNA of the CDR3 is TGTGCCAGCAGTTCACTCCAAAACATTCAGTACTTC.

The chain has TRBV7-2 and TRBJ1-5; possibly TRBD1 for D (6 bases). The germline CDR1 and CDR2 sequences are SGHTA and FQGNSA. The V end lost 2 bases, the J end lost 7 bases, and 9 bases lay between the germline ends. The CDR3 totals 13 residues. The CDR3 reads CASSLTGTQPQHF. The DNA for the CDR3 is TGTGCCAGCAGCTTAACAGGGACCCAGCCCCAGCATTTT.

This clone showed up just once. This chain links TRBV4-1 with TRBJ2-1, with TRBD2 matching 9 bases. This CDR3 has 18 residues. The V gene end was trimmed by 3 bases and the J gene end by 7 bases; junction bases not matched to a gene: 16. Germline V lookup: CDR1 MGHRA, CDR2 YSYEKL. The CDR3 here is CASSQGLAGKSHTNEQFF. CDR3 in DNA: TGCGCCAGCAGCCAGGGCCTAGCGGGAAAAAGCCATACAAATGAGCAGTTCTTC.

The J gene is TRBJ2-7, the V gene TRBV5-1; no firm D call. Germline CDR1 is SGHRS and CDR2 is YFSETQ. The CDR3 consists of 14 residues. Deletions cut 0 bases from V and 2 bases from J, with 9 bases between. CDR3 sequence reads: CASSLAPRAYEQYF. The CDR3 coding sequence is TGCGCCAGCAGCTTGGCTCCGAGAGCCTACGAGCAGTACTTC.

This clone was observed once. V usage is TRBV7-3 and J usage is TRBJ2-7; tentatively, D is TRBD1 (5 bases). CDR1 and CDR2 (germline): SGHTA, FQGTGA. The V end was cut by 5 bases, the J end by 6 bases, with 17 bases between. This CDR3 region has 14 residues. CDR3 DNA sequence: TGTGCCAGCAGCACCCAGGGCCCCCTAGGCGAGCAGTACTTC. Translating it yields CASSTQGPLGEQYF.

This sequence joins TRBV19 and TRBJ1-1; D unclear. The CDR3 has 15 amino acids. The germline gives CDR1 LNHDA, CDR2 SQIVND (reference sequence). V lost 6 bases to trimming and J lost 1 base, with 15 bases between them. In DNA, the CDR3 is TGTGCCAGTAGCAAGGTGACTTTGGGGAACACTGAAGCTTTCTTT. Translating gives CASSKVTLGNTEAFF.

V is TRBV7-9 and J is TRBJ1-1; tentative D call: TRBD1 (5 bases). V gave up 5 bases and J gave up 8 bases, with 18 bases separating them. The CDR3 contains 14 residues. Germline V gene sequence: CDR1 SEHNR, CDR2 FQNEAQ (reference sequence). CDR3 DNA sequence: TGTGCCAGCAGCGGAATGGGACGGAGAAGGGAAGCTTTCTTT. It yields the protein CASSGMGRRREAFF.

In its sample, this clone was seen once. The chain recombines TRBV19 with TRBJ2-3; the match to TRBD1 covers 9 bases. With 5 bases clipped from V and 4 bases from J, the junction kept 7 bases outside the gene matches. CDR1 and CDR2 (germline): LNHDA, SQIVND (reference sequence). This CDR3 has 15 residues. CDR3 sequence: CASSSEGQGPDTQYF. For the CDR3, the DNA is TGTGCCAGTAGTTCAGAGGGACAGGGCCCAGATACGCAGTATTTT. Complete variable domain (other parts from reference TRBV19 and TRBJ2-3): DGGITQSPKYLFRKEGQNVTLSCEQNLNHDAMYWYRQDPGQGLRLIYYSQIVNDFQKGDIAEGYSVSREKKESFPLTVTSAQKNPTAFYLCASSSEGQGPDTQYFGPGTRLTVL.

The chain employs TRBV30 and TRBJ1-4; D gene uncertain. Looked up from germline, CDR1 is GTSNPN and CDR2 is SVGIG (reference sequence). The CDR3 is made up of 16 amino acids. V was trimmed by 2 bases and J by 4 bases, leaving 17 bases between them. The CDR3 sequence: CAWSKSLRTVNEKLFF. The CDR3 DNA reads as TGTGCCTGGAGTAAAAGCCTACGTACGGTTAATGAAAAACTGTTTTTT.

V gene TRBV5-4 combines with J gene TRBJ2-2; maybe TRBD1 (6 bases). Trimming left V 4 bases short and J 4 bases short, with 26 bases between. Germline assignment: CDR1 SGHNT and CDR2 YYREEE (reference sequence). The CDR3 contains 19 residues. CDR3 sequence reads: CASSGTIRGFLGSTGELFF. The CDR3 DNA reads as TGTGCCAGCAGCGGGACGATCAGGGGTTTCTTAGGTAGCACCGGGGAGCTGTTTTTT.

The J gene is TRBJ2-2, the V gene TRBV7-9, with 9 bases fitting TRBD1. The germline CDR1 and CDR2 sequences are SEHNR and FQNEAQ (reference sequence). This CDR3 is built from 16 residues. Losses at the gene ends were 5 bases for V and 1 base for J; bases not matched to a gene: 5. Written as DNA, the CDR3 is TGTGCCAGCAGCCCCACGGACAGGGGGAACACCGGGGAGCTGTTTTTT. Amino acid sequence: CASSPTDRGNTGELFF.

This CDR3 is CASSWTSGPQYEQYF. For the CDR3, the DNA is TGCGCCAGCAGCTGGACTAGCGGCCCGCAATACGAGCAGTACTTC. The rearrangement uses TRBV5-1 and TRBJ2-7; 10 bases are shared with TRBD2. The V gene's germline CDR1 is SGHRS and CDR2 YFSETQ. V lost 3 bases and J lost 4; bases outside the gene matches: 7. This CDR3 has 15 amino acids.

V usage is TRBV9 and J usage is TRBJ1-1; no firm D call. Trimming removed 10 bases at V and 1 base at J, with 23 bases between. Per the germline V gene, CDR1 is SGDLS and CDR2 is YYNGEE. CDR3 length: 16 residues. CDR3 DNA: TGTGCCGGCATGAGACCCATAAGGGCCGGGAACACTGAAGCTTTCTTT. This encodes CAGMRPIRAGNTEAFF.

The CDR3 sequence: CAWSTLAGSVWGYTF. CDR3 nucleotides: TGTGCCTGGAGTACCCTGGCAGGGTCTGTTTGGGGCTACACCTTC. J is TRBJ1-2 and V is TRBV30; perhaps TRBD1 as D (5 bases). There are 15 residues in the CDR3. V was trimmed by 2 bases and J by 8 bases, leaving 21 bases between them. Germline V gene sequence: CDR1 GTSNPN, CDR2 SVGIG (reference sequence).

This chain connects TRBV19 to TRBJ2-3; D is perhaps TRBD1 (5 bases). V was trimmed by 5 bases and J by 1 base, leaving 10 bases between them. The CDR3 has 14 amino acids. Germline CDR1 LNHDA, CDR2 SQIVND (reference sequence). The CDR3 sequence: CASSQGVGTDTQYF. CDR3 sequence (DNA): TGTGCCAGTAGTCAAGGGGTGGGCACAGATACGCAGTATTTT.

This clone was counted once. The gene calls are TRBV4-1 and TRBJ1-2, with D tentatively TRBD1 (6 bases). The CDR3 covers 15 residues. V was trimmed by 0 bases and J by 4 bases, leaving 12 bases between them. The V gene's germline CDR1 is MGHRA and CDR2 YSYEKL. Here the CDR3 reads CASSQDLRGLYGYTF. CDR3 sequence (DNA): TGCGCCAGCAGCCAAGATTTACGGGGGCTCTATGGCTACACCTTC.

This clone was seen only once. The DNA for the CDR3 is TGCGCCAGCAGTTGGGACTTAGGGCTCGCTGGAAACACCATATATTTT. Protein sequence: CASSWDLGLAGNTIYF. The chain is built from TRBV10-1 and TRBJ1-3, with D perhaps TRBD1 (5 bases). The V gene lost 5 bases and the J gene lost 2 bases, with 16 bases spanning the gap. This CDR3 is built from 16 residues. Germline lookup yields CDR1 WNHNN and CDR2 SYGVQD (reference sequence).

This chain links TRBV7-3 with TRBJ2-5, with D perhaps TRBD1 or TRBD2 (5 bases each). This CDR3 is 16 amino acids long. Germline lookup yields CDR1 SGHTA and CDR2 FQGTGA. Trimming stripped 4 bases from V and 5 bases from J, with 20 bases between. The CDR3 bases are TGTGCCAGCAGCTCCCTCGGGGCGAGGCGCGAGGAGACCCAGTACTTC. Its translation: CASSSLGARREETQYF.

V gene TRBV14 combines with J gene TRBJ2-1; TRBD2 matches at 7 bases. The CDR3 has 15 amino acids. V lost 1 base and J lost 3; bases outside the gene matches: 3. CDR1 is SGHDN, CDR2 FVKESK, per germline. The CDR3 coding sequence is TGTGCCAGCAGCCAAGCAGCGGGGAACTACAATGAGCAGTTCTTC. Translating it yields CASSQAAGNYNEQFF. The variable domain in full, with the rest retrieved from reference TRBV14 and TRBJ2-1, is EAGVTQFPSHSVIEKGQTVTLRCDPISGHDNLYWYRRVMGKEIKFLLHFVKESKQDESGMPNNRFLAERTGGTYSTLKVQPAELEDSGVYFCASSQAAGNYNEQFFGPGTRLTVL.

The CDR3 region has the DNA TGTGCCAGTAGTACACAGGGCCTCGGGGAGCTGTTTTTT. It is translated as CASSTQGLGELFF. The chain recombines TRBV19 with TRBJ2-2; a weak D match, TRBD1 (6 bases). Germline CDR1 is LNHDA and CDR2 is SQIVND (reference sequence). The CDR3 has 13 amino acids. The V gene lost 4 bases and the J gene lost 7 bases, with 10 bases spanning the gap.

The J gene is TRBJ1-2, the V gene TRBV6-5; D is possibly TRBD1 (5 bases). The V gene's germline CDR1 is MNHEY and CDR2 SVGAGI. CDR3 length: 14 residues. V was cut by 4 bases and J by 3 bases, with 12 bases left in between. The CDR3: CASSFRAGDYGYTF. The CDR3 DNA follows: TGTGCCAGCAGTTTCAGGGCTGGGGACTATGGCTACACCTTC.